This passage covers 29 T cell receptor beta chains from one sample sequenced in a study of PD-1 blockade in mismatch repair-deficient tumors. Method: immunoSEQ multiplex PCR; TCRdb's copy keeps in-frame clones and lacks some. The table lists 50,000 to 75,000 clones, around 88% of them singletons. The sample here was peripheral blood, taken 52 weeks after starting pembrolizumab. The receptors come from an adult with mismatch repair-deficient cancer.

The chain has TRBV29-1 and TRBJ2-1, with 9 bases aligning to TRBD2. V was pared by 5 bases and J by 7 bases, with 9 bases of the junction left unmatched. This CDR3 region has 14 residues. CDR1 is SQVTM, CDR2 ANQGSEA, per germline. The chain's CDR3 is CSVPFAGGQNEQFF. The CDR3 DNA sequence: TGCAGCGTTCCCTTTGCGGGAGGGCAGAATGAGCAGTTCTTC.

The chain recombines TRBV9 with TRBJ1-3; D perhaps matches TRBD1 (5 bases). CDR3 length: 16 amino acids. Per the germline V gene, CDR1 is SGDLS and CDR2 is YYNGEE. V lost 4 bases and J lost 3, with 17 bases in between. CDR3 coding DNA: TGTGCCAGCAGCCCAAGCGGTGGGGCTGATGGAAACACCATATATTTT. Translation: CASSPSGGADGNTIYF.

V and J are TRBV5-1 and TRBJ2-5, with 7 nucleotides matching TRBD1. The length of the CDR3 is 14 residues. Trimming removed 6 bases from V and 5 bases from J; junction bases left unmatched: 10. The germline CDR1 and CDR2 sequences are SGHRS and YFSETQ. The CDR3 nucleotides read TGCGCCAGCACCAAAACGGGACAGAAGGAGACCCAGTACTTC. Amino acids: CASTKTGQKETQYF.

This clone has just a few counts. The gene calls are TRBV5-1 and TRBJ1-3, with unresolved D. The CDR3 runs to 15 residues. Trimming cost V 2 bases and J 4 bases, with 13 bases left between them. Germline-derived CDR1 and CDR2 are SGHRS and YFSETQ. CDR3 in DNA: TGCGCCAGCAGCTTATCCAGCGGCTCAGGAAACACCATATATTTT. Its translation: CASSLSSGSGNTIYF.

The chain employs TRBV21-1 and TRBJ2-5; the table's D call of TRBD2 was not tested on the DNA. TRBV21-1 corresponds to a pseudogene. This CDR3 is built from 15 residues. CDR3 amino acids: CASSRGGSQQETQYF. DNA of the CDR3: TGTGCCAGCAGCAGGGGCGGGAGTCAACAAGAGACCCAGTACTTC.

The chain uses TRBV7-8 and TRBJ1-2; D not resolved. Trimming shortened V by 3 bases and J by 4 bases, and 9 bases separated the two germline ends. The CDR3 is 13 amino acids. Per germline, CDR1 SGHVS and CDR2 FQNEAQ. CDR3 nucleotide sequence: TGTGCCAGCAGCTTCGGCAGGAGCTATGGCTACACCTTC. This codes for CASSFGRSYGYTF.

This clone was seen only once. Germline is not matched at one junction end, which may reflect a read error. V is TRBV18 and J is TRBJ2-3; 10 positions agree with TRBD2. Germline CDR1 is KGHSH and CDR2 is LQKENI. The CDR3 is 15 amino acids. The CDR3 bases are TGTGCCAGCCCACCGGGACTAGCGATCACAGATACGCAGTATTTT. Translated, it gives CASPPGLAITDTQYF. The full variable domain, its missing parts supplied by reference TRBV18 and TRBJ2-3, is NAGVMQNPRHLVRRRGQEARLRCSPMKGHSHVYWYRQLPEEGLKFMVYLQKENIIDESGMPKERFSAEFPKEGPSILRIQQVVRGDSAAYFCASPPGLAITDTQYFGPGTRLTVL.

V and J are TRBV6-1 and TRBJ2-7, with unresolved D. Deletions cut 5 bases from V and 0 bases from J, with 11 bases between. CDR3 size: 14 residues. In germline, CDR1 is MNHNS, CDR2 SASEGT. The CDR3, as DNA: TGTGCCAGCAGTCCCGGGCCTACCTCCTACGAGCAGTACTTC. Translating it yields CASSPGPTSYEQYF.

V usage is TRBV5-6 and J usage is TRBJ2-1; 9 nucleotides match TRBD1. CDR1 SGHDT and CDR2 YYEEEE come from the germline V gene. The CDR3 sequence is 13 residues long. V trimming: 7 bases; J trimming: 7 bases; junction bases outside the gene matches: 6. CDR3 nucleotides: TGTGCCAGCGATAGGACAGGGGTTAATGAGCAGTTCTTC. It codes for CASDRTGVNEQFF.

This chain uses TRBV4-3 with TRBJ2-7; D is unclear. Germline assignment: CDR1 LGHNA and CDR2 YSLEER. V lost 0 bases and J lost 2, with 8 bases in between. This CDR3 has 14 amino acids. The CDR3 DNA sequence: TGCGCCAGCAGCCAAGAAGGGCACGCCTACGAGCAGTACTTC. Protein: CASSQEGHAYEQYF.

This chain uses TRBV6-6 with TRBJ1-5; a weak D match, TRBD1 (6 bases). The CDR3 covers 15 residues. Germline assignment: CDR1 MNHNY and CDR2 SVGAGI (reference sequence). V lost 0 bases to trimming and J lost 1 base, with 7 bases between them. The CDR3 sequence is CASSYSQGSNQPQHF. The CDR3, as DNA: TGTGCCAGCAGTTACTCGCAGGGGAGCAATCAGCCCCAGCATTTT.

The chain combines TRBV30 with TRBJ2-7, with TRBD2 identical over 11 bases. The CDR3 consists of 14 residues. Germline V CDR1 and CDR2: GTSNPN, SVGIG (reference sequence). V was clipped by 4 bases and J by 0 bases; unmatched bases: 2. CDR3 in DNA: TGTGCCTGGAAACTAGCGGGGGTCTCCTACGAGCAGTACTTC. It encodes CAWKLAGVSYEQYF.

In nucleotides, the CDR3 is TGTGCCAGCACCCGAGGGGCGTTAGGAGTCGGCAATGAGCAGTTCTTC. Translation gives CASTRGALGVGNEQFF. This chain links TRBV28 with TRBJ2-1; D is perhaps TRBD1 or TRBD2 (5 bases each). Germline loops: CDR1 MDHEN, CDR2 SYDVKM. Trimming took off 7 bases at V and 6 bases at J, with 22 bases between the two ends. This CDR3 has 16 residues.

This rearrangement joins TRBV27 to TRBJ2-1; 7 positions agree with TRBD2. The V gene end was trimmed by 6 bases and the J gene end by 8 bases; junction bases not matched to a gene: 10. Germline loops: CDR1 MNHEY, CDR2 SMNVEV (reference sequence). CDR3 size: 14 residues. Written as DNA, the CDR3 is TGTGCCAGCAGCCTCCTAAGACTAGCCGATGAGCAGTTCTTC. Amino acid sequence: CASSLLRLADEQFF.

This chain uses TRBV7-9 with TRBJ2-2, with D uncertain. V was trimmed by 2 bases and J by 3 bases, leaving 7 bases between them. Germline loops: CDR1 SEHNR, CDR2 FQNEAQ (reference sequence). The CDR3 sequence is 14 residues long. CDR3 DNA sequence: TGTGCCAGCAGCTTAATGCGAGACACCGGGGAGCTGTTTTTT. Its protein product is CASSLMRDTGELFF.

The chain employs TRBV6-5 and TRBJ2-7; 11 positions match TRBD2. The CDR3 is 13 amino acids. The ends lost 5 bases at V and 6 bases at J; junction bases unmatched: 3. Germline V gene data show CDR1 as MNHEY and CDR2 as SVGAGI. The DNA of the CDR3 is TGTGCCAGCAGTCCGGGACTAGCGGTCGAGCAGTACTTC. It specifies CASSPGLAVEQYF.

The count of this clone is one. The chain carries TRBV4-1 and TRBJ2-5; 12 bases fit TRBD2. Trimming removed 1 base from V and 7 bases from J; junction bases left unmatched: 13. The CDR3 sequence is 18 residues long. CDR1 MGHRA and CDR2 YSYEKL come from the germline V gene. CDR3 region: CASSQAGTSGRRDGTQYF. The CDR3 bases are TGCGCCAGCAGCCAAGCCGGGACTAGCGGGCGTCGAGATGGGACCCAGTACTTC.

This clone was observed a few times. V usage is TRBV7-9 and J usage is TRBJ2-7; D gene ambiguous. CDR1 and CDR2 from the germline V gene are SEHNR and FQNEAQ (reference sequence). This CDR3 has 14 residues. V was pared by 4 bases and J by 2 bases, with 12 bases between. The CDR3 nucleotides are TGTGCCAGCAGCTCGTTTTCCCACCCCTACGAGCAGTACTTC. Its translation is CASSSFSHPYEQYF.

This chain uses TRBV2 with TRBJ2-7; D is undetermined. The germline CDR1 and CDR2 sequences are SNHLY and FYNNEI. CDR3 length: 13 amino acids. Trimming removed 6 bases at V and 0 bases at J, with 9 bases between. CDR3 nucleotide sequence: TGTGCCAGCAGGGACGGAAGCTCCTACGAGCAGTACTTC. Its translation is CASRDGSSYEQYF.

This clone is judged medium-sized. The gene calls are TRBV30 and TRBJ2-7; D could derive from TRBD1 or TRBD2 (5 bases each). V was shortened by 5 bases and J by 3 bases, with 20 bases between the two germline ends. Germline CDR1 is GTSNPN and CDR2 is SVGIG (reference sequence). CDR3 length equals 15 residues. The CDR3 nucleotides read TGTGCCTGGTGTCACCGGGACCGAGGATTCTACGAGCAGTACTTC. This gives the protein CAWCHRDRGFYEQYF. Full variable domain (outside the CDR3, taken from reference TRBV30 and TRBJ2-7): SQTIHQWPATLVQPVGSPLSLECTVEGTSNPNLYWYRQAAGRGLQLLFYSVGIGQISSEVPQNLSASRPQDRQFILSSKKLLLSDSGFYLCAWCHRDRGFYEQYFGPGTRLTVT.

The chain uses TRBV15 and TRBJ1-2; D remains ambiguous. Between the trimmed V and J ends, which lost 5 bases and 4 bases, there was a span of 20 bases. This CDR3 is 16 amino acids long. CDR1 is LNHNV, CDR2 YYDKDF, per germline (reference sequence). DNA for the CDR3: TGTGCCACCAGCCTCACTTGGTGTGGAAAGACCTATGGCTACACCTTC. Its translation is CATSLTWCGKTYGYTF.

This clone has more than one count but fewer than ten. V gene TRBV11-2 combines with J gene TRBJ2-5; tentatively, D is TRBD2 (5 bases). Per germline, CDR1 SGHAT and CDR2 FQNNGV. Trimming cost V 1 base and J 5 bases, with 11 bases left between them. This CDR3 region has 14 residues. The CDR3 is CASSLVAGLETQYF. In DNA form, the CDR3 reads TGTGCCAGCAGCTTAGTCGCGGGCCTGGAGACCCAGTACTTC.

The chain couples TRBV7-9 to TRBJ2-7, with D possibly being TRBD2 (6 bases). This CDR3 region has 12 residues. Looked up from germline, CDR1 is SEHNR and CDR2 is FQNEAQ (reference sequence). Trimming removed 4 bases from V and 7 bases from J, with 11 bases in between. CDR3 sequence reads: CASSSDYREQYF. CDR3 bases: TGTGCCAGCAGCTCGGACTATCGAGAGCAGTACTTC. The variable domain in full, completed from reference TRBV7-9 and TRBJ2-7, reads DTGVSQNPRHKITKRGQNVTFRCDPISEHNRLYWYRQTLGQGPEFLTYFQNEAQLEKSRLLSDRFSAERPKGSFSTLEIQRTEQGDSAMYLCASSSDYREQYFGPGTRLTVT.

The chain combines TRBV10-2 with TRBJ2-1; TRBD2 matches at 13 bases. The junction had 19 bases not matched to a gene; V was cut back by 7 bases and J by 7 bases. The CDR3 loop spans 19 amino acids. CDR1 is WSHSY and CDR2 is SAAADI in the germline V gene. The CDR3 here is CASTTRTSGRGTRGNEQFF. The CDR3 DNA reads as TGCGCCAGCACTACTCGGACTAGCGGGAGAGGAACCCGGGGGAATGAGCAGTTCTTC.

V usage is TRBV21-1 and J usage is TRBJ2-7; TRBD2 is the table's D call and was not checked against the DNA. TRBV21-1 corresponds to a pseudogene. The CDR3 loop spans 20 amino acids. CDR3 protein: CASSKEPETSGLESSYEQYF. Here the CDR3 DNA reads TGTGCCAGCAGCAAGGAACCGGAGACTAGCGGGTTAGAGAGCTCCTACGAGCAGTACTTC.

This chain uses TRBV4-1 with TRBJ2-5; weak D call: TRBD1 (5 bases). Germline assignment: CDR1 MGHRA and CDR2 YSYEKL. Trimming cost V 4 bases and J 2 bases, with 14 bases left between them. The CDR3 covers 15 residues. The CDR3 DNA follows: TGCGCCAGCAGCCCGACAGTATACCCTCAAGAGACCCAGTACTTC. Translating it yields CASSPTVYPQETQYF.

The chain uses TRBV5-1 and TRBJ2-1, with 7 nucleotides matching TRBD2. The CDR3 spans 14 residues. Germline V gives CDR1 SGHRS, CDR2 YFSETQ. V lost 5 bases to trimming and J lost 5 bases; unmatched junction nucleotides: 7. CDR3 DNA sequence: TGCGCCAGCAGAGATGGGGGGGTCCACAATGAGCAGTTCTTC. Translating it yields CASRDGGVHNEQFF.

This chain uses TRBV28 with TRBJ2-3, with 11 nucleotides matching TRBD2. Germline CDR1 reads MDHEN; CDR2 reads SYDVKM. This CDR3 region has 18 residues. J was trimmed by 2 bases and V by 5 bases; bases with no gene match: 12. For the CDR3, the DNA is TGTGCCAGCAGTACCCAATTACAGACTAGCGGGAACACAGATACGCAGTATTTT. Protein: CASSTQLQTSGNTDTQYF.

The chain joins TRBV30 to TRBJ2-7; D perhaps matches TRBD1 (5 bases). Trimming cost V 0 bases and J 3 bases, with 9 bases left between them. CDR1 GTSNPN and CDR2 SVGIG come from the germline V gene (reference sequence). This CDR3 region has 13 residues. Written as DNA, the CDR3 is TGTGCCTGGAGTGTCGTGGGGCACTACGAGCAGTACTTC. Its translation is CAWSVVGHYEQYF.